A selection of T cell receptor beta chains follows, all from one sample in a study of blood T cell repertoires in COVID-19. The method was immunoSEQ multiplex PCR; TCRdb's version includes in-frame clones alone and lacks a portion of them. The sample holds around 21,000 clones, around 90% seen once. The specimen was peripheral blood. The receptors originated from a woman older than 75 with active COVID-19. Each CDR3 is given with its conserved first and last residue. D genes are given only for firm matches. Clone size is stated in some rows and not others, as once, few, many or a class when expanded.

clone size: -
J gene: TRBJ2-7
V gene: TRBV6-2/TRBV6-3
D gene: TRBD2
CDR3 DNA: TGTGCCAGCAGTTACTCGGGGAAGCGGGGGAGATCCTACGAGCAGTACTTC
CDR3 protein: CASSYSGKRGRSYEQYF

clone size: -
J gene: TRBJ2-7
V gene: TRBV12-3/TRBV12-4
D gene: -
CDR3 DNA: TGTGCCAGCAGATGGCGGTACGGGGAGCAGTACTTC
CDR3 protein: CASRWRYGEQYF

clone size: few
J gene: TRBJ1-1
V gene: TRBV18
D gene: -
CDR3 DNA: TGTGCCAGCTCACCTTGGGCGCAGACCAATACTGAAGCTTTCTTT
CDR3 protein: CASSPWAQTNTEAFF

clone size: once
J gene: TRBJ1-1
V gene: TRBV20-1
D gene: -
CDR3 DNA: TGCAGTGCTAGTGGGGTGGGGTCGGGGATGAACACTGAAGCTTTCTTT
CDR3 protein: CSASGVGSGMNTEAFF

clone size: once
J gene: TRBJ1-6
V gene: TRBV7-2
D gene: -
CDR3 DNA: TGTGCCAGCAGCCCGGGGGGGAATTCACCCCTCCACTTT
CDR3 protein: CASSPGGNSPLHF

clone size: -
J gene: TRBJ1-2
V gene: TRBV7-8
D gene: TRBD1
CDR3 DNA: TGTGCCAGCAGCTGGACAGGGAGGGATACTTACTATGGCTACACCTTC
CDR3 protein: CASSWTGRDTYYGYTF

clone size: -
J gene: TRBJ1-2
V gene: TRBV6-5
D gene: TRBD1
CDR3 DNA: TGTGCCAGCAGTTTGGGACAGGGGCGAATTAACTATGGCTACACCTTC
CDR3 protein: CASSLGQGRINYGYTF

clone size: -
J gene: TRBJ1-1
V gene: TRBV6-2/TRBV6-3
D gene: TRBD1
CDR3 DNA: TGTGCCAGCAGTTACTCGAGGACAGGGATCGGGAACACTGAAGCTTTCTTT
CDR3 protein: CASSYSRTGIGNTEAFF

clone size: few
J gene: TRBJ2-5
V gene: TRBV21-1
D gene: -
CDR3 DNA: TGTGCCAGCAGCATCCAGGAGACCCAGTACTTC
CDR3 protein: CASSIQETQYF

clone size: -
J gene: TRBJ2-3
V gene: TRBV7-8
D gene: -
CDR3 DNA: TGTGCCAGCAGCTTAGCGGCCTCTAGCACAGATACGCAGTATTTT
CDR3 protein: CASSLAASSTDTQYF

clone size: -
J gene: TRBJ1-5
V gene: TRBV4-1
D gene: TRBD1
CDR3 DNA: TGCGCCAGCAGCCACCGGGACAGGAACAATCAGCCCCAGCATTTT
CDR3 protein: CASSHRDRNNQPQHF

clone size: -
J gene: TRBJ1-2
V gene: TRBV19
D gene: -
CDR3 DNA: TGTGCCAGTGGCAGGGAGGGCTATGGCTACACCTTC
CDR3 protein: CASGREGYGYTF

clone size: once
J gene: TRBJ2-3
V gene: TRBV5-8
D gene: TRBD2
CDR3 DNA: TGTGCCAGCAGCTTGACTAGCGTGCTTCCCACAGATACGCAGTATTTT
CDR3 protein: CASSLTSVLPTDTQYF

clone size: -
J gene: TRBJ2-5
V gene: TRBV12-5
D gene: -
CDR3 DNA: TGTGCTAGTGGTTTGGACGGGATCCAAGAGACCCAGTACTTC
CDR3 protein: CASGLDGIQETQYF

clone size: -
J gene: TRBJ2-7
V gene: TRBV3-1/TRBV3-2
D gene: TRBD1
CDR3 DNA: TGTGCCAGCAGCCAAGAAGGTAGGGGGCTCGGATACGAGCAGTACTTC
CDR3 protein: CASSQEGRGLGYEQYF

clone size: -
J gene: TRBJ2-5
V gene: TRBV6-2/TRBV6-3
D gene: -
CDR3 DNA: TGTGCCAGCAGTTACTCGACAATACCCCAAGAGACCCAGTACTTC
CDR3 protein: CASSYSTIPQETQYF

clone size: -
J gene: TRBJ2-3
V gene: TRBV7-9
D gene: -
CDR3 DNA: TGTGCCAGCAGTCTAGATGGGGGGAGTGAGACAGATACGCAGTATTTT
CDR3 protein: CASSLDGGSETDTQYF

clone size: -
J gene: TRBJ2-1
V gene: TRBV7-2
D gene: -
CDR3 DNA: TGTGCCAGCAGCTCAAGGGGTGCCGAGCAGTTCTTC
CDR3 protein: CASSSRGAEQFF

clone size: -
J gene: TRBJ1-2
V gene: TRBV4-1
D gene: TRBD1
CDR3 DNA: TGCGCCAGCAGCCAGGACAGGGGCCGCTTAGGCTACACCTTC
CDR3 protein: CASSQDRGRLGYTF

clone size: -
J gene: TRBJ1-4
V gene: TRBV7-8
D gene: -
CDR3 DNA: TGTGCCAGCAGGTTCGGAGGGGCGACTAATGAAAAACTGTTTTTT
CDR3 protein: CASRFGGATNEKLFF

clone size: once
J gene: TRBJ1-1
V gene: TRBV5-1
D gene: -
CDR3 DNA: TGCGCCAGCAGCATAGGACAGAAGAACACTGAAGCTTTCTTT
CDR3 protein: CASSIGQKNTEAFF

clone size: -
J gene: TRBJ1-3
V gene: TRBV21-1
D gene: -
CDR3 DNA: TGTGCCAGCAGGAGGAGGACAGGGCAAAGTACTGGAAACACCATATATTTT
CDR3 protein: CASRRRTGQSTGNTIYF

clone size: -
J gene: TRBJ1-1
V gene: TRBV11-2
D gene: -
CDR3 DNA: TGTGCCAGCAGCTTAGTAACAGGGTCCACTGAAGCTTTCTTT
CDR3 protein: CASSLVTGSTEAFF

clone size: -
J gene: TRBJ1-1
V gene: TRBV30
D gene: TRBD1
CDR3 DNA: TGTGCCAGAACCCCCGGGACAGGCGGAACTGAAGCTTTCTTT
CDR3 protein: CARTPGTGGTEAFF

clone size: -
J gene: TRBJ1-1
V gene: TRBV29-1
D gene: -
CDR3 DNA: TGCAGCTCTCGGGAACAAATGAACACTGAAGCTTTCTTT
CDR3 protein: CSSREQMNTEAFF